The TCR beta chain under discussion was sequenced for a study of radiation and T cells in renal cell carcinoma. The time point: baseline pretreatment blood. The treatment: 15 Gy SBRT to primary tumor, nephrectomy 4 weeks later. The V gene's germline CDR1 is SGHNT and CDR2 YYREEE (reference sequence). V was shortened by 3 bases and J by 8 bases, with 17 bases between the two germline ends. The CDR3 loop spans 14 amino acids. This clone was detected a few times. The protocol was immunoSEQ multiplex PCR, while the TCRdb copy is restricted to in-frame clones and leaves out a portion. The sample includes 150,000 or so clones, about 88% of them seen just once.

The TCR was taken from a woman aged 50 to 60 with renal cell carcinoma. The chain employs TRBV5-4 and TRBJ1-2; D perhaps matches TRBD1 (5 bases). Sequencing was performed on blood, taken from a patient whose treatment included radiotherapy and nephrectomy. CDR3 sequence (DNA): TGTGCCAGCAGCTGGCGGGGGAGCGCAGTAGGCTACACCTTC. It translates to CASSWRGSAVGYTF.